Shown below are 2 T cell receptor beta chains from a single sample sequenced in a study of T cell changes during pregnancy in multiple sclerosis. Some clones are missing from TCRdb's copy, which holds only in-frame ones; the method was immunoSEQ multiplex PCR. This table has fewer than 130,000 clones, approximately 90% appearing once. Here the sequenced sample was peripheral blood, taken after pregnancy. These receptors originate from a female donor with multiple sclerosis, enrolled in a pregnancy study.

The chain couples TRBV29-1 to TRBJ1-1, with a possible D match to TRBD1 (5 bases). CDR3 size: 13 residues. Germline V gene sequence: CDR1 SQVTM, CDR2 ANQGSEA. Trimming took off 4 bases at V and 3 bases at J, with 12 bases between the two ends. The CDR3 DNA is TGCAGCGTTGTGGGGGGTCGATACACTGAAGCTTTCTTT. Its translation: CSVVGGRYTEAFF.

CDR3 DNA sequence: TGTGCCACCAGAGAAGACAGGGGGCCCCAAGAGACCCAGTACTTC. It yields the protein CATREDRGPQETQYF. The V and J genes are TRBV15 and TRBJ2-5, with TRBD1 identical over 10 bases. Germline CDR1 and CDR2: LNHNV and YYDKDF (reference sequence). V lost 6 bases, J lost 1 base, and 5 bases stayed unmatched. This CDR3 has 15 amino acids. The full variable domain, its missing parts supplied by reference TRBV15 and TRBJ2-5, is DAMVIQNPRYQVTQFGKPVTLSCSQTLNHNVMYWYQQKSSQAPKLLFHYYDKDFNNEADTPDNFQSRRPNTSFCFLDIRSPGLGDTAMYLCATREDRGPQETQYFGPGTRLLVL.